This TCR beta chain was identified during a study of cytomegalovirus exposure and HLA in healthy donors. The CDR3 length is 15 residues. V was clipped by 5 bases and J by 0 bases, with 12 bases between them. Germline V CDR1 and CDR2: SGHKS, YYEKEE (reference sequence). Vbeta (60) and Jbeta (13) primers were used in the PCR. TCRdb keeps only in-frame clones here, not all; method: immunoSEQ multiplex PCR. This sample yields over 75,000 clones, of which roughly 67% are seen a single time; 2.3% belongs to the top ten. Worth noting for this clone: Its specificity is unknown.

Broader study findings: The classifier reportedly diagnosed cytomegalovirus status with high sensitivity and specificity. There were approximately 150 TCR beta chains listed as cytomegalovirus-associated.

This TCR was sampled from a human donor in good health. The chain uses TRBV5-5 and TRBJ1-5; possibly TRBD1 for D (5 bases). Sequenced: PBMCs. CDR3 DNA sequence: TGTGCCAGCAGGGTATGGGGGGATAGCAATCAGCCCCAGCATTTT. Its translation is CASRVWGDSNQPQHF.